Below are 13 T cell receptor beta chains sequenced from a single sample in a study of blood T cell repertoires in COVID-19 (dated by TCRdb to the early 2020s). To prepare the library, the immunoSEQ multiplex PCR assay was applied. The table comes from immuneACCESS by way of TCRdb, which keeps in-frame sequences with V and J called. Part of the clones is missing from these tables; in studies checked, under half for an unresolved V gene and the rest for unknown reasons. For this sample the table gives 250,000 to 300,000 clones, of which approximately 88% were detected only once. The top ten hold about 9.4% of the sample. Sequenced material: peripheral blood. Receptors originate from a woman between 65 and 79 years old with COVID-19, enrolled during active disease.

This chain uses TRBV6-2 or TRBV6-3 with TRBJ2-1; the D is unclear. V lost 3 bases to trimming and J lost 8 bases, with 5 bases between them. The CDR3 covers 11 residues. Germline V gives CDR1 MNHEY, CDR2 SVGEGT. The CDR3 here is CASSYLDEQFF. The CDR3 coding sequence is TGTGCCAGCAGTTATCTCGATGAGCAGTTCTTC.

Of note for this clone: Other DNA sequences in the sample encode the same CDR3. The CDR3 here is CSASRGLAGEETQYF. In DNA, the CDR3 is TGCAGTGCTAGTAGGGGACTAGCGGGAGAAGAGACCCAGTACTTC. The genes are TRBV20-1 and TRBJ2-5; TRBD2 aligns across 14 bases. Per germline, CDR1 DFQATT and CDR2 SNEGSKA (reference sequence). V gave up 3 bases and J gave up 3 bases; unmatched junction bases: 3. This CDR3 is 15 amino acids long.

The chain recombines TRBV19 with TRBJ2-1; TRBD1 matches at 9 bases. The CDR3 extends over 15 amino acids. CDR1 LNHDA and CDR2 SQIVND come from the germline V gene (reference sequence). With V trimmed by 6 bases and J by 5 bases, 8 bases remained unmatched. CDR3 sequence: CASRSPWTGDNEQFF. The CDR3 bases are TGTGCCAGTAGGAGCCCCTGGACAGGGGACAATGAGCAGTTCTTC.

The chain is built from TRBV20-1 and TRBJ1-1; no clear D gene. This CDR3 is built from 11 residues. CDR1 is DFQATT and CDR2 is SNEGSKA in the germline V gene (reference sequence). V was pared by 0 bases and J by 9 bases, with 8 bases between. The CDR3 here is CSARDGEKAFF. The DNA for the CDR3 is TGCAGTGCTAGAGATGGGGAGAAAGCTTTCTTT.

This chain links TRBV19 with TRBJ2-1, with D maybe TRBD2 (6 bases). Trimming removed 5 bases from V and 2 bases from J, with 13 bases in between. The length of the CDR3 is 15 residues. Germline V gene lookup returns CDR1 LNHDA and CDR2 SQIVND (reference sequence). DNA of the CDR3: TGTGCCAGTAGTTACGGTCGCGGGACCTACAATGAGCAGTTCTTC. It specifies CASSYGRGTYNEQFF.

The V call is TRBV6-2 or TRBV6-3, the J call TRBJ1-5, with TRBD1 matching over 10 bases. J was trimmed by 7 bases and V by 5 bases; bases with no gene match: 5. Germline V lookup: CDR1 MNHEY, CDR2 SVGEGT. CDR3 length: 14 residues. The CDR3 loop is CASSGQGVGQPQHF. The CDR3, as DNA: TGTGCCAGCAGTGGACAGGGGGTCGGACAGCCCCAGCATTTT.

V gene TRBV28 combines with J gene TRBJ1-2, with a weak D call TRBD1 (5 bases). Germline V gives CDR1 MDHEN, CDR2 SYDVKM. The V end lost 5 bases, the J end lost 8 bases, and 21 bases lay between the germline ends. This CDR3 has 15 amino acids. The chain's CDR3 is CASSLPGGRMRGYTF. In nucleotides, the CDR3 is TGTGCCAGCAGTCTTCCCGGGGGGAGGATGCGCGGCTACACCTTC.

The chain recombines TRBV7-9 with TRBJ2-1; D perhaps matches TRBD2 (6 bases). Germline-derived CDR1 and CDR2 are SEHNR and FQNEAQ (reference sequence). The CDR3 extends over 13 amino acids. The V end was cut by 2 bases, the J end by 10 bases, with 12 bases between. CDR3 nucleotide sequence: TGTGCCAGCAGCTTACGCGGGAATGGAGAGCAGTTCTTC. Translated, it gives CASSLRGNGEQFF. The whole variable domain, filled in from reference TRBV7-9 and TRBJ2-1, reads DTGVSQNPRHKITKRGQNVTFRCDPISEHNRLYWYRQTLGQGPEFLTYFQNEAQLEKSRLLSDRFSAERPKGSFSTLEIQRTEQGDSAMYLCASSLRGNGEQFFGPGTRLTVL.

The chain has TRBV28 and TRBJ1-4; 8 bases agree with TRBD1. The trim removed 6 bases at V and 7 bases at J, leaving 10 bases unmatched. This CDR3 has 15 residues. CDR1 and CDR2 (germline): MDHEN, SYDVKM. The CDR3 coding sequence is TGTGCCAGCAGAACCCCTGGACAGGGAGGTGAAAAACTGTTTTTT. This sequence encodes CASRTPGQGGEKLFF.

In this sample, this clone turned up a few times. V and J are TRBV4-2 and TRBJ1-2; 9 bases fit TRBD1. Germline-derived CDR1 and CDR2 are LGHNA and YNFKEQ. The trim removed 4 bases at V and 8 bases at J, leaving 11 bases unmatched. The CDR3 runs to 15 residues. The CDR3 here is CASSPRLQGAGGYTF. The CDR3 bases are TGTGCCAGCAGCCCCCGTTTACAGGGGGCGGGGGGCTACACCTTC.

This rearrangement joins TRBV30 to TRBJ2-7; 8 bases agree with TRBD2. CDR3 size: 17 residues. From germline, CDR1 is GTSNPN and CDR2 SVGIG (reference sequence). J was trimmed by 5 bases and V by 3 bases; bases with no gene match: 18. CDR3 region: CAWSHPIQAGGLHEQYF. As DNA, the CDR3 is TGTGCCTGGAGCCACCCAATTCAGGCGGGAGGTTTGCACGAGCAGTACTTC.

The gene calls are TRBV19 and TRBJ1-2; D gene unclear. Trimming pared 3 bases from V and 5 bases from J, leaving 10 bases between. The CDR3 has 13 residues. Per the germline V gene, CDR1 is LNHDA and CDR2 is SQIVND (reference sequence). DNA for the CDR3: TGTGCCAGTAGTATCCAGACGGAGTATGGCTACACCTTC. Amino acid sequence: CASSIQTEYGYTF.

This sequence joins TRBV2 and TRBJ2-1; TRBD2 might be the D (5 bases). The CDR3 length is 18 residues. With 6 bases removed from V and 0 bases from J, the gap between germline ends came to 21 bases. Per germline, CDR1 SNHLY and CDR2 FYNNEI. The CDR3 DNA follows: TGTGCCAGCAGCGAGGGCCTGCGGGTAACGAGCTCCTACAATGAGCAGTTCTTC. Translated, it gives CASSEGLRVTSSYNEQFF.